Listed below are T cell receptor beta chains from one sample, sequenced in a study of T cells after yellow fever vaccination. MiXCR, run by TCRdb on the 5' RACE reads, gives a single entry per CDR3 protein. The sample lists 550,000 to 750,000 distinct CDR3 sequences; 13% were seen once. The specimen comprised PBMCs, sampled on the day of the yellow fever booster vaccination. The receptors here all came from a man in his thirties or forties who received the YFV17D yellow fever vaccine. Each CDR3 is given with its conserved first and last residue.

CASRHRDSSGELFF | TRBV6-5 | 14 | TRBJ2-2
CASSSPRQGRSGELFF | TRBV12-3/TRBV12-4 | 16 | TRBJ2-2
CASSQAGQAYNEQFF | TRBV4-3 | 15 | TRBJ2-1
CASSLGPGAASYNEQFF | TRBV7-2 | 17 | TRBJ2-1
CASSPPPQGEQYF | TRBV28 | 13 | TRBJ2-7
CASSLSGGPSTEAFF | TRBV27 | 15 | TRBJ1-1
CASSYRLGQHYEQYF | TRBV6-2/TRBV6-3 | 15 | TRBJ2-7
CASSGGPYNEQFF | TRBV5-1 | 13 | TRBJ2-1
CASSPSAGGFSSPLHF | TRBV9 | 16 | TRBJ1-6
CASSPTGTGPGDIQYF | TRBV5-1 | 16 | TRBJ2-4
CASSLALRDPIPSYNEQFF | TRBV5-1 | 19 | TRBJ2-1
CASSLAVGTVTGELFF | TRBV5-1 | 16 | TRBJ2-2
CASSQASERRTGELFF | TRBV3-1 | 16 | TRBJ2-2
CASGPRLAGETDTQYF | TRBV12-5 | 16 | TRBJ2-3
CSAHRDNYEQYF | TRBV20-1 | 12 | TRBJ2-7
CASSYGQYEQYF | TRBV5-1 | 12 | TRBJ2-7
CATSSLTHAGELFF | TRBV24-1 | 14 | TRBJ2-2
CSAVGGWGRTDEQYF | TRBV20-1 | 15 | TRBJ2-7
CSAHGAYGYTF | TRBV29-1 | 11 | TRBJ1-2
CASSPGRGETQYF | TRBV7-2 | 13 | TRBJ2-5
CASSSPTVYTGELFF | TRBV7-6 | 15 | TRBJ2-2
CASSLGQDRSRTSGANVLTF | TRBV11-2 | 20 | TRBJ2-6
CASSPGLAGAIEQFF | TRBV7-2 | 15 | TRBJ2-1
CASSGGAKETQYF | TRBV7-7 | 13 | TRBJ2-5
CASSSTPRSYGYTF | TRBV27 | 14 | TRBJ1-2